Shown below are 27 T cell receptor beta chains from a single sample sequenced in a study of blood T cell repertoires in COVID-19. Libraries were prepared by immunoSEQ multiplex PCR; TCRdb keeps only in-frame clonotypes and omits some of them. Among fewer than 350,000 clones listed, about 91% were seen once. What was sequenced was PBMCs or T cells enriched from blood (not recorded which). Receptors originate from a man aged 40-55 years who had been exposed to COVID-19.

For the CDR3, the DNA is TGCAGCTCGACCGGGGAGGGGGGTGGAGAGACCCAGTACTTC. Protein sequence: CSSTGEGGGETQYF. The chain uses TRBV29-1 and TRBJ2-5, with a possible D match to TRBD2 (7 bases). The germline V gene has CDR1 SQVTM and CDR2 ANQGSEA. V was pared by 8 bases and J by 4 bases, with 20 bases between. The CDR3 has 14 residues. The whole variable domain, remainder taken from reference TRBV29-1 and TRBJ2-5, is SAVISQKPSRDICQRGTSLTIQCQVDSQVTMMFWYRQQPGQSLTLIATANQGSEATYESGFVIDKFPISRPNLTFSTLTVSNMSPEDSSIYLCSSTGEGGGETQYFGPGTRLLVL.

V usage is TRBV5-4 and J usage is TRBJ2-1, with 9 bases lining up with TRBD2. Germline V gene data show CDR1 as SGHNT and CDR2 as YYREEE (reference sequence). The CDR3 extends over 15 amino acids. V lost 4 bases and J lost 7; bases outside the gene matches: 9. Here the CDR3 reads CASSPGLAMGNEQFF. CDR3 nucleotides: TGTGCCAGCAGCCCTGGACTAGCGATGGGGAATGAGCAGTTCTTC.

The chain joins TRBV7-2 to TRBJ1-2; a possible D gene is TRBD1 (5 bases). CDR3 length: 16 residues. Germline V gives CDR1 SGHTA, CDR2 FQGNSA. The V gene lost 1 base and the J gene lost 2 bases, with 14 bases spanning the gap. The CDR3 DNA reads as TGTGCCAGCAGCTTAGAGTCTCGGGCAGGGAACTATGGCTACACCTTC. The encoded protein is CASSLESRAGNYGYTF.

This clone has just a few counts. This chain joins TRBV5-1 and TRBJ1-4; 8 nucleotides align to TRBD1. With V trimmed by 4 bases and J by 8 bases, 7 bases remained unmatched. The CDR3 is made up of 14 amino acids. Germline V lookup: CDR1 SGHRS, CDR2 YFSETQ. The CDR3 DNA sequence: TGCGCCAGCAGCCGACAGGGGCCTTCCGAAAAACTGTTTTTT. This codes for CASSRQGPSEKLFF.

The gene calls are TRBV18 and TRBJ1-6; D might be TRBD1 (5 bases). Between the trimmed V and J ends, which lost 3 bases and 7 bases, there was a span of 10 bases. The germline V gene has CDR1 KGHSH and CDR2 LQKENI. The CDR3 totals 14 residues. CDR3 nucleotides: TGTGCCAGCTCACCGGGGCTGATCAATTCACCCCTCCACTTT. It is translated as CASSPGLINSPLHF.

The rearrangement links TRBV19 to TRBJ1-4; 7 positions match TRBD1. The CDR3 has 14 amino acids. V gave up 0 bases and J gave up 14 bases; unmatched junction bases: 9. From germline, CDR1 is LNHDA and CDR2 SQIVND (reference sequence). The CDR3 here is CASSIEGTGVTLFF. The CDR3 DNA follows: TGTGCCAGTAGTATAGAAGGAACAGGGGTGACGCTGTTTTTT.

The rearrangement uses TRBV5-4 and TRBJ2-1; the match to TRBD2 covers 11 bases. CDR1 is SGHNT, CDR2 YYREEE, per germline (reference sequence). The CDR3 sequence is 15 residues long. Trimming took 2 bases from V and 14 from J; bases not matched to a gene: 12. The CDR3 coding sequence is TGTGCCAGCAGCTTAACTAGCGGGAGATCATACGGGAAGTTCTTC. It yields the protein CASSLTSGRSYGKFF.

The CDR3 DNA reads as TGTGCCAGCTCATCGGACAGGGACACTGAAGCTTTCTTT. Translated, it gives CASSSDRDTEAFF. This chain joins TRBV18 and TRBJ1-1; the match to TRBD1 covers 8 bases. The J segment lost 3 bases and the V segment lost 5 bases, leaving 2 bases of the junction unmatched. Germline V gene sequence: CDR1 KGHSH, CDR2 LQKENI. The CDR3 runs 13 residues.

The gene calls are TRBV5-1 and TRBJ2-7; D might be TRBD1 (7 bases). The CDR3 loop spans 12 amino acids. Germline CDR1 and CDR2: SGHRS and YFSETQ. The V end was cut by 4 bases, the J end by 6 bases, with 11 bases between. This CDR3 is CASSGGGAEQYF. CDR3 DNA sequence: TGCGCCAGCAGCGGAGGGGGCGCCGAGCAGTACTTC.

V and J are TRBV27 and TRBJ2-1; a weak D match, TRBD1 (5 bases). Germline CDR1 reads MNHEY; CDR2 reads SMNVEV (reference sequence). CDR3 length equals 13 residues. V lost 2 bases to trimming and J lost 6 bases, with 8 bases between them. CDR3 sequence (DNA): TGTGCCAGCAGTTTAGGGGCAGTCAATGAGCAGTTCTTC. This codes for CASSLGAVNEQFF.

This CDR3 reads CASSFLTSSKSSYNEQFF. The CDR3 DNA sequence: TGTGCCAGCAGCTTCCTGACTAGCTCAAAGAGCTCCTACAATGAGCAGTTCTTC. J is TRBJ2-1 and V is TRBV5-8, with 7 bases fitting TRBD2. The CDR3 is 18 amino acids. The ends lost 2 bases at V and 0 bases at J; junction bases unmatched: 11. Germline V gene sequence: CDR1 SGHTS, CDR2 YDEGEE.

The chain uses TRBV27 and TRBJ2-6; D is uncertain. Germline V gene sequence: CDR1 MNHEY, CDR2 SMNVEV (reference sequence). V lost 0 bases, J lost 0 bases, and 6 bases lay in between. The CDR3 is 16 residues long. The chain's CDR3 is CASSLSSGSGANVLTF. The CDR3 region has the DNA TGTGCCAGCAGTTTATCGTCGGGCTCTGGGGCCAACGTCCTGACTTTC.

In its sample, this clone was seen once. This sequence joins TRBV19 and TRBJ1-5, with D possibly matching TRBD1 (5 bases). In germline, CDR1 is LNHDA, CDR2 SQIVND (reference sequence). The CDR3 is 16 amino acids. Trimming pared 1 base from V and 0 bases from J, leaving 10 bases between. The CDR3: CASSIVGVVSNQPQHF. CDR3 nucleotide sequence: TGTGCCAGTAGTATAGTAGGGGTAGTTAGCAATCAGCCCCAGCATTTT.

CDR3 protein: CASSLGTPGRTQYF. The DNA for the CDR3 is TGTGCCAGCAGCTTAGGGACCCCCGGGAGGACCCAGTACTTC. The chain is built from TRBV7-2 and TRBJ2-5, with a weak D call TRBD2 (6 bases). Germline V lookup: CDR1 SGHTA, CDR2 FQGNSA. V lost 1 base and J lost 7, with 13 bases in between. The CDR3 is made up of 14 amino acids.

This rearrangement joins TRBV7-9 to TRBJ1-6, with 8 bases matching TRBD1. V shed 5 bases, J shed 8 bases, and the junction held 5 bases outside the gene matches. The length of the CDR3 is 14 residues. Per germline, CDR1 SEHNR and CDR2 FQNEAQ (reference sequence). CDR3 region: CASSDDRGHSPLHF. CDR3 nucleotide sequence: TGTGCCAGCAGCGACGACAGGGGTCATTCACCCCTCCACTTT.

This rearrangement joins TRBV19 to TRBJ1-5; the D is unclear. Per germline, CDR1 LNHDA and CDR2 SQIVND (reference sequence). The CDR3 is 16 amino acids. Trimming stripped 5 bases from V and 2 bases from J, with 16 bases between. The CDR3 nucleotides read TGTGCCAGTAGTCTCCGGGCCCGCGGGGGCAATCAGCCCCAGCATTTT. Protein product: CASSLRARGGNQPQHF.

J is TRBJ2-1 and V is TRBV19, with D maybe TRBD1 (6 bases). In germline, CDR1 is LNHDA, CDR2 SQIVND (reference sequence). The CDR3 length is 16 residues. With 5 bases removed from V and 7 bases from J, the gap between germline ends came to 21 bases. In nucleotides, the CDR3 is TGTGCCAGTAGTTCAACTGGGGGCTGGACCTCAAATGAGCAGTTCTTC. Protein sequence: CASSSTGGWTSNEQFF.

The rearrangement links TRBV10-3 to TRBJ1-5; D possibly corresponds to TRBD1 (6 bases). V gave up 6 bases and J gave up 0 bases, with 12 bases separating them. The CDR3 has 15 amino acids. CDR1 is ENHRY, CDR2 SYGVKD, per germline. CDR3: CAIRDSFDSNQPQHF. For the CDR3, the DNA is TGTGCCATCAGGGACAGTTTCGATAGCAATCAGCCCCAGCATTTT.

The chain has TRBV27 and TRBJ1-1, with 7 bases aligning to TRBD1. This CDR3 region has 13 residues. J was trimmed by 7 bases and V by 6 bases; bases with no gene match: 8. Germline CDR1 is MNHEY and CDR2 is SMNVEV (reference sequence). CDR3 residues: CASRHTGAIEAFF. In DNA, the CDR3 is TGTGCCAGCAGACACACAGGGGCCATTGAAGCTTTCTTT.

This clone was counted once. V and J are TRBV24-1 and TRBJ2-1, with TRBD2 matching over 14 bases. This CDR3 has 17 amino acids. With 7 bases clipped from V and 0 bases from J, the junction kept 4 bases outside the gene matches. The germline gives CDR1 KGHDR, CDR2 SFDVKD. As DNA, the CDR3 is TGTGCCACCAGGGGGACTAGCGGGGGTCGCTCCTACAATGAGCAGTTCTTC. It is translated as CATRGTSGGRSYNEQFF.

The V call is TRBV6-1, the J call TRBJ1-2, with a weak D call TRBD1 (5 bases). The CDR3 extends over 18 amino acids. The germline CDR1 and CDR2 sequences are MNHNS and SASEGT. The V end was cut by 0 bases, the J end by 3 bases, with 20 bases between. CDR3 DNA: TGTGCCAGCAGTGAAGCGTCGAAAGGGGCGCTCGGTTACTATGGCTACACCTTC. Translation: CASSEASKGALGYYGYTF.

The CDR3 sequence is CASSQTEMNTEAFF. The CDR3 coding sequence is TGTGCCAGCAGCCAGACAGAGATGAACACTGAAGCTTTCTTT. The gene calls are TRBV3-1 (or the pseudogene TRBV3-2) and TRBJ1-1; a weak D match, TRBD1 (5 bases). Germline values: CDR1 LGHDT, CDR2 YNNKEL (reference sequence). CDR3 length: 14 amino acids. V was trimmed by 3 bases and J by 0 bases, leaving 8 bases between them.

This clone occurred once. J is TRBJ2-7 and V is TRBV29-1; 8 bases are a match to TRBD2. Trimming cost V 7 bases and J 3 bases; bases outside gene matches: 2. Germline CDR1 and CDR2: SQVTM and ANQGSEA. The CDR3 extends over 11 amino acids. The CDR3 DNA reads as TGCAGCGCTCGGGAGGGCTACGAGCAGTACTTC. Translated: CSAREGYEQYF.

V and J are TRBV4-1 and TRBJ2-1, with 9 bases fitting TRBD2. Germline values: CDR1 MGHRA, CDR2 YSYEKL. The J segment lost 3 bases and the V segment lost 8 bases, leaving 26 bases of the junction unmatched. The CDR3 runs to 21 residues. CDR3 amino acids: CASGLALVQRSDSSHYNEQFF. In nucleotides, the CDR3 is TGCGCCAGCGGACTAGCGTTAGTCCAACGCTCCGACAGTTCACACTACAATGAGCAGTTCTTC.

This clone was recorded only once. V gene TRBV4-1 combines with J gene TRBJ2-5, with TRBD2 matching over 9 bases. The CDR3 is 15 amino acids. CDR1 is MGHRA, CDR2 YSYEKL, per germline. V gave up 2 bases and J gave up 5 bases; unmatched junction bases: 6. The CDR3 sequence: CASSQIAGEPETQYF. The DNA for the CDR3 is TGCGCCAGCAGCCAAATAGCGGGAGAGCCGGAGACCCAGTACTTC.

This clone was detected once. The V gene is TRBV12-3 or TRBV12-4, the J gene TRBJ2-7, with D possibly being TRBD1 (5 bases). V dropped 2 bases and J dropped 5 bases, with 7 bases sitting between them. CDR3 length: 12 amino acids. CDR3 DNA sequence: TGTGCCAGCAGTTTACAGGGCCACGAGCAGTACTTC. This encodes CASSLQGHEQYF.

The chain links TRBV11-3 to TRBJ2-5, with 8 bases fitting TRBD1. Germline V CDR1 and CDR2: SGHNT, YENEEA. With 4 bases clipped from V and 5 bases from J, the junction kept 9 bases outside the gene matches. CDR3 size: 15 residues. CDR3 protein: CASSSVGNRGETQYF. DNA of the CDR3: TGTGCCAGCAGCTCCGTGGGTAACAGGGGGGAGACCCAGTACTTC.